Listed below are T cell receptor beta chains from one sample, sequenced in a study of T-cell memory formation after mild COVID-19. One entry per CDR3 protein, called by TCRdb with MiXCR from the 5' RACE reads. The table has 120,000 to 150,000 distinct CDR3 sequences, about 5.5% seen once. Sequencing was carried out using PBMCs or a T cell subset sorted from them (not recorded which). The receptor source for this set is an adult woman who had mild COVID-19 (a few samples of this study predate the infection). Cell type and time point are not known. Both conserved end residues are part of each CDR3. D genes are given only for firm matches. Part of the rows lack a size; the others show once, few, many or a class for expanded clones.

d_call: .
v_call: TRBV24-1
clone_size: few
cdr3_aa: CATSDPRRPETQYF

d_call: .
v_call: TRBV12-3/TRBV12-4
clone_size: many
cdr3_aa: CASSSQGGSTDTQYF

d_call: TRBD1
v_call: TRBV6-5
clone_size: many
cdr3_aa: CASSYDRDRVGDTQYF

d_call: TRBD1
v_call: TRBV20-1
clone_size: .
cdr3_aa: CSARGYPTGASSYEQYF

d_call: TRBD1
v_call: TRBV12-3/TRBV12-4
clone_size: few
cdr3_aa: CASSPLPTGVAFF

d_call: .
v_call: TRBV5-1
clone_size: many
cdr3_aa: CASRTHTGNTEAFF

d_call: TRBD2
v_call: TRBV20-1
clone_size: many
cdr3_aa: CSATTSEGGRADNEQFF

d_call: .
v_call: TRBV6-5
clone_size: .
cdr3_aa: CASTLRGTNTGELFF

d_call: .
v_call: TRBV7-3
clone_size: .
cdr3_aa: CASSLTFQGGGYTF

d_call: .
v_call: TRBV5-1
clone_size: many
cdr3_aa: CASSLARGQFGTDTQYF

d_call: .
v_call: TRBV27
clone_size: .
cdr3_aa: CASSPNRVSYGYTF

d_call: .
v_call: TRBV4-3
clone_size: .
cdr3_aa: CASSRVSRTEAFF

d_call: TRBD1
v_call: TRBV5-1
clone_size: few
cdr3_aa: CASRDGTGGGSPLHF

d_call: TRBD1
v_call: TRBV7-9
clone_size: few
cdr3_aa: CASSRTGDTGELFF

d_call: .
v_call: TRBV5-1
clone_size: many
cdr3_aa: CASSLSLGSEQFF

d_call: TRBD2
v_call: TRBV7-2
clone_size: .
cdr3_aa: CASSLVPSGGRETQYF

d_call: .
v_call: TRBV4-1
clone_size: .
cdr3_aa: CASSQPSSASTDTQYF

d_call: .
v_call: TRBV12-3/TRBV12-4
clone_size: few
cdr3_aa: CASSSWYSYEQYF

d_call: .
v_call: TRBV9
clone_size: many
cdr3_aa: CASRAANYGYTF

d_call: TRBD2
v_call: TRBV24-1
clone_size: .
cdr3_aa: CATGTSGSEAYNEQFF

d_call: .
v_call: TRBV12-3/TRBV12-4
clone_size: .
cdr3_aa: CDSWPSGVTYGYTF

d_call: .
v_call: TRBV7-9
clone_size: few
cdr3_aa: CASSLANSNSPLHF

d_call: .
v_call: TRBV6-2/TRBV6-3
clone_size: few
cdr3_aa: CATHLGGTRSTEAFF

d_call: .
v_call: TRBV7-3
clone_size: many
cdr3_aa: CASSSTGGQGAFF

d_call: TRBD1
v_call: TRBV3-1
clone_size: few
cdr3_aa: CASSPSGLTGGVTGELFF

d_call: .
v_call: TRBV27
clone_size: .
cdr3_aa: CASSFSVNTGELFF

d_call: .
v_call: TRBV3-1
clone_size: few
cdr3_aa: CASSQAGHNEKLFF

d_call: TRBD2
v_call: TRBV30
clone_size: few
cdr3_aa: CAWSSGLAGGLAKNIQYF

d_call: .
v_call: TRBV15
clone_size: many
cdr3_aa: CATSRVGSWETTDTQYF

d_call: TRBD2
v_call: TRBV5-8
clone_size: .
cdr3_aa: CASSLDTSGSPSGFF

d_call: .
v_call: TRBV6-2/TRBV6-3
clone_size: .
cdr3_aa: CASSSPIGQPNTEAFF

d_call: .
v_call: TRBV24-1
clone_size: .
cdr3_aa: CATSDWSVQETQYF

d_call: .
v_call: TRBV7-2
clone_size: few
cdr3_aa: CASSLVQGFFYNEQFF

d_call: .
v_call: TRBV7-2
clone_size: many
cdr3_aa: CASSSRVVSGEAFF

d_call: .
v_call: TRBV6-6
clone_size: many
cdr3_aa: CASSYSSEGNIQYF

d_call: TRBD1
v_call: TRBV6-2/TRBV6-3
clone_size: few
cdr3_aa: CASSRGQGNVNEQFF

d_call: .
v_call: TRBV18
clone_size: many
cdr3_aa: CASSPLPVTDTQYF

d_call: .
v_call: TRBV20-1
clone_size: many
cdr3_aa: CSARGIGLRYYEQYF

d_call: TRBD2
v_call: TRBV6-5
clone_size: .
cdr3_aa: CASRIAGAETQYF

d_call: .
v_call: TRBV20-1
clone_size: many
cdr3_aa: CNPSYNEQFF

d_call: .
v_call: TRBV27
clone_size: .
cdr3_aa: CASSFAGEGEKLFF

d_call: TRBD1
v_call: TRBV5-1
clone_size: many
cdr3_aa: CASSLGTGAEAFF

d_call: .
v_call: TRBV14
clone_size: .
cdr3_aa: CASSRQTGTEAFF

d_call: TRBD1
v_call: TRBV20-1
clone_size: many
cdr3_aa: CSASALGQGDEQFF

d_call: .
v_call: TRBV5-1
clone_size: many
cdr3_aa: CASSFSLQENTGELFF

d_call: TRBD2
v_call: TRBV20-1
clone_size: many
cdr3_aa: CSARTSGRTDTQYF

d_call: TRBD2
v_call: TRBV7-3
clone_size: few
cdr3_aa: CASSTRTSGNHNEQFF

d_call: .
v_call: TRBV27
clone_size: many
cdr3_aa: CASSLLDQNTEAFF

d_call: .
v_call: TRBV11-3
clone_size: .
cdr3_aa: CASSPGVGRLNTEAFF

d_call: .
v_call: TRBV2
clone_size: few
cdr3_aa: CASSNSGNTIYF

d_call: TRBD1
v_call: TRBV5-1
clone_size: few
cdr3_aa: CASSLDTGGEQYF

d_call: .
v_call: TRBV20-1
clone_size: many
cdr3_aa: CSARGGRYSGNTIYF